The TCR beta chain described here comes from a study of technical replicates of blood from a few donors. V was clipped by 4 bases and J by 5 bases; unmatched bases: 5. Germline V gene data show CDR1 as SGHDT and CDR2 as YYEEEE. There are 13 residues in the CDR3. Generated by immunoSEQ multiplex PCR, the TCRdb table keeps only in-frame clones and is missing some. This table has tens of thousands of clones, 95% to 97% appearing once. This chain links TRBV5-6 with TRBJ1-2; 7 bases fit TRBD1. Sequenced material: T cells isolated from PBMCs. This sequence was found in a human donor in good health. CDR3 sequence: CASSEDREYGYTF. CDR3 nucleotides: TGTGCCAGCAGCGAAGACAGGGAGTATGGCTACACCTTC.